The source of this TCR beta chain is a study of OX40 agonist ivuxolimab in advanced cancers. Describing the broader study: Ivuxolimab was a fully human IgG2 agonistic monoclonal antibody targeting the costimulatory receptor OX40 (CD134). The purpose of peripheral TCRbeta sequencing was to test whether ivuxolimab changed TCR sequence diversity and led to clonal T-cell expansion. Intravenous ivuxolimab was administered to patients every 2 weeks at six dose levels: 0.01, 0.1, 0.3, 1.5, 3 and 10 mg/kg. Among the roughly 52 dose-escalation patients, 19 had hepatocellular carcinoma, approximately 15 melanoma, 9 renal cell carcinoma and 9 head and neck cancer. Partial responses were achieved by three dose-escalation patients, of whom one had hepatocellular carcinoma and two had cutaneous melanoma. Prior anti-PD-1, anti-PD-L1 or anti-CTLA-4 therapy was permitted, and 40% of dose-escalation patients had received checkpoint inhibitors. In the dose-escalation cohort, 75% to 85% of patients were male, and the mean age was around 60 years with a range of roughly 20 to 79. The paper reports the monotherapy dose-escalation portion (N of about 50 patients) of the phase I ivuxolimab trial.

The trial excluded patients who had a history of autoimmune disease or were on systemic immunosuppression. In every dose cohort, peripheral blood was drawn for TCR sequencing at baseline, cycle 4 day 1, and cycle 7 day 1. The samples were drawn from a first-in-human, open-label, multicenter phase I dose-escalation trial of ivuxolimab. Adults with locally advanced or metastatic melanoma, renal cell, hepatocellular, or head and neck squamous cell carcinoma were enrolled in the trial. Before TCR sequencing, CD4+ T cells and CD8+ T cells from peripheral blood were sorted into separate populations. Broad study findings and their caveats: Which antigens the clonally expanded peripheral T cells were specific for was not determined. After ivuxolimab, CD8+ T cells had more expanded clones than CD4+ T cells on average. Low levels of normalized T-cell clonal expansion were also seen in some patients who did not respond. Partial responders in the 0.1-3.0 mg/kg groups had among the lowest normalized peripheral clonal expansion, especially among CD8+ T cells. At doses of 0.1 to 3.0 mg/kg, clonal expansion of both CD4+ and CD8+ blood T cells was observed from baseline to week 6.

The germline V gene specifies SGHTA as CDR1 and FQGNSA as CDR2. The CDR3 measures 16 amino acids from cysteine to phenylalanine. The only DNA kept is the CDR3, 48 bases in frame from the first base. Trimming at the junction amounts to 0 bases on V and 3 bases on J, and the germline ends lie 12 bases apart. For sequencing of the TCRbeta CDR3 region, genomic DNA was extracted from the sorted cells. TCRbeta CDR3 regions were sequenced using the immunoSEQ Assay. The table was pulled from immuneACCESS by TCRdb, which kept in-frame rearrangements only. Such tables lose some clones; where checked, under half of the loss comes from unresolved V genes, and the rest has no known cause. The sample records some 90,000 clones, around 90% of which are singletons. The top ten constitute 0.33% of the sample. As for this clone: What this receptor recognizes is not known. Base-call qualities are not available, and no considerably larger clone is one nucleotide away.

Recombination linked TRBV7-2 to TRBJ1-5; tentative D gene TRBD1, with 6 bases matching. Sequencing was performed on CD4+ or CD8+ T cells sorted from blood, taken in a trial of the OX40 agonist ivuxolimab. The origin of this receptor is an adult with an advanced solid tumor such as melanoma, head and neck, liver or kidney cancer. The CDR3 region has the sequence CASSLAYRVNNQPQHF. The sequenced DNA is TGTGCCAGCAGCTTAGCGTACAGGGTGAACAATCAGCCCCAGCATTTT.